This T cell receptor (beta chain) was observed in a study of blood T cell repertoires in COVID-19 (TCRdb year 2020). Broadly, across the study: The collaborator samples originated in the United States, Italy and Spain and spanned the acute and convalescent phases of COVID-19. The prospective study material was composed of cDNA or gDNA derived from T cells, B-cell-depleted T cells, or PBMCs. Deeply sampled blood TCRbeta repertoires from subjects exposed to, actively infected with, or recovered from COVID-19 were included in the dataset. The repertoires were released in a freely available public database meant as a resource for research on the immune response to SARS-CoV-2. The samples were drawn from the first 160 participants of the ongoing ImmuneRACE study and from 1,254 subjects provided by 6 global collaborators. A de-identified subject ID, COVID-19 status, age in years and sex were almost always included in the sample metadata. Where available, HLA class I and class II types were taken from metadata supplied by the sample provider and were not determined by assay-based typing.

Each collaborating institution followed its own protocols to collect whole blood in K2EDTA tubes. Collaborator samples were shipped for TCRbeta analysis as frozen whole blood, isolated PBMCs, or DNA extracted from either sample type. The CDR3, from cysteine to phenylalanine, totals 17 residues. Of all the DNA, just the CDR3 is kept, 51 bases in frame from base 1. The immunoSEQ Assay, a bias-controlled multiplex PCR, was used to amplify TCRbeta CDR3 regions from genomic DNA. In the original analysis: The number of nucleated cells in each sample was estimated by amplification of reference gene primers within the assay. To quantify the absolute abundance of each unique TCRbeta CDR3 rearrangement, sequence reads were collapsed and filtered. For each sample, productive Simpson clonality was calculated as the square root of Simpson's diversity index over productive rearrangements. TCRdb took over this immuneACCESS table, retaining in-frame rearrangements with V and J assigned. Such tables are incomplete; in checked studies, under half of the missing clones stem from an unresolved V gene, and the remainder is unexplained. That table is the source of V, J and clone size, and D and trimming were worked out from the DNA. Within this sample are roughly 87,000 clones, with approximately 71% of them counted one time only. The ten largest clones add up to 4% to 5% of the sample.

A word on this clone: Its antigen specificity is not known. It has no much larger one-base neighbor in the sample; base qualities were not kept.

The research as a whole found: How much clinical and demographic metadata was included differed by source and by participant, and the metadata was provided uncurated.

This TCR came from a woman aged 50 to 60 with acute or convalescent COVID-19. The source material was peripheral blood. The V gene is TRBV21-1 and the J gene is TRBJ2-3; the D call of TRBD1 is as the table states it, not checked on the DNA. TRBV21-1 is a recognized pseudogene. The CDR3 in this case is CASSKTRQGKLADTQYF. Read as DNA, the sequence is TGTGCCAGCAGCAAAACGCGACAGGGAAAGTTAGCAGATACGCAGTATTTT.